This T cell receptor (beta chain) was found in a study of T cells in Graves' hyperthyroidism and ophthalmopathy. Study conclusions and caveats: Appearing also in blood were most of the thyroid clonotypes expanded above 0.001.

Template material for amplifying TCR beta CDR3 regions consisted of RNA transcripts. Initially, a first-round RT-PCR of the TCR CDR3 employed the HTBI primer set. TCRdb re-derived calls from the multiplex PCR reads in MiXCR, one entry per CDR3 protein. This sample has 300,000 to 500,000 distinct CDR3 sequences; around 15% occur once, and the top ten carry 25% to 30%. This clonotype was counted at least ten times. Its antigen is unidentified. J was trimmed by 4 bases and V by 2 bases; bases with no gene match: 14. There are 18 residues in the CDR3. Germline assignment: CDR1 MNHEY and CDR2 SVGEGT. The TCR comes from a man between 50 and 59 years old with Graves' ophthalmopathy. Material for sequencing was blood. This chain joins TRBV6-2 or TRBV6-3 and TRBJ2-7; 10 bases fit TRBD2. CDR3 sequence: CASSYPTHSGTSAYEQYF. In DNA, the CDR3 is TGTGCCAGCAGTTACCCCACGCACTCCGGGACTAGCGCTTACGAGCAGTACTTC.